Below are 5 T cell receptor beta chains sequenced from a single sample in a study of circulating and synovial CD4+ cells in juvenile arthritis. Method: immunoSEQ multiplex PCR; TCRdb's copy keeps in-frame clones and lacks some. The sample includes under 35,000 clones, around 93% of them seen just once. The sample consisted of CD4+ T cells from blood. Receptors were obtained from a human donor with juvenile idiopathic arthritis.

CDR3 DNA: TGTGCCACGGGATGGGCCTACGAGCAGTACTTC. Its protein product is CATGWAYEQYF. V usage is TRBV6-5 and J usage is TRBJ2-7; D perhaps matches TRBD2 (5 bases). CDR3 length: 11 amino acids. With 10 bases removed from V and 2 bases from J, the gap between germline ends came to 9 bases. Germline V lookup: CDR1 MNHEY, CDR2 SVGAGI.

The V gene is TRBV4-1, the J gene TRBJ1-4; D uncertain. The CDR3 spans 12 residues. The germline V gene has CDR1 MGHRA and CDR2 YSYEKL. The V end lost 3 bases, the J end lost 8 bases, and 7 bases lay between the germline ends. The CDR3 sequence is CASSHFPEKLFF. The DNA for the CDR3 is TGCGCCAGCAGCCACTTCCCCGAAAAACTGTTTTTT.

The rearrangement links TRBV5-8 to TRBJ1-1; no clear D gene. Trimming stripped 1 base from V and 10 bases from J, with 11 bases between. Germline V gives CDR1 SGHTS, CDR2 YDEGEE. CDR3 length: 12 residues. CDR3 in amino acids: CASSLRLYRAFF. The CDR3 nucleotides read TGTGCCAGCAGCTTGAGGTTATACAGAGCTTTCTTT.

The chain combines TRBV5-6 with TRBJ2-2, with 11 bases matching TRBD2. The length of the CDR3 is 15 residues. CDR1 is SGHDT and CDR2 is YYEEEE in the germline V gene. J lost 4 bases, V lost 4 bases, and 3 bases had no gene match. The CDR3 bases are TGTGCCAGCAGCGGCGGACTAGCGGGCACCGGGGAGCTGTTTTTT. Translated: CASSGGLAGTGELFF.

V gene TRBV6-1 combines with J gene TRBJ1-2; D is possibly TRBD1 (5 bases). The CDR3 runs to 13 residues. Germline V gene data show CDR1 as MNHNS and CDR2 as SASEGT. Trimming pared 6 bases from V and 4 bases from J, leaving 12 bases between. CDR3: CASRLTGSYGYTF. For the CDR3, the DNA is TGTGCCAGCAGACTAACAGGTTCCTATGGCTACACCTTC.